Sequencing of this T cell receptor beta chain was carried out in a study of response to subunit inactivated influenza vaccine (dated by TCRdb to 2016 to 2019). For the wider study: The study used deep quantitative T cell receptor repertoire profiling to track responses to a trivalent subunit inactivated influenza vaccine. The research as a whole found: The authors suggested that each seasonal influenza vaccination may recruit only a limited number of new T cells.

Libraries were constructed by RT-PCR. Instrument used: Illumina HiSeq 2500. TCRdb took the public reads, trimmed them with fastp at Q25, ran MiXCR for clone calling and kept in-frame beta chains. Every entry covers one CDR3 protein and lists the most common genes and DNA from its rows. The sample yields 530,000 or so distinct CDR3 sequences; 10% to 15% were counted once. About 9.4% of the sample rests with the top ten. This clonotype has just a few counts. It has no known antigen specificity. No base quality information exists; no much larger clone differs at one position. A distance of 8 bases separates the germline ends of V and J, which lose 6 bases and 3 bases respectively. There are 12 amino acids in the CDR3, from cysteine to phenylalanine inclusive. The read is trimmed to its CDR3 DNA, 36 bases read in frame from base 1. Looking up the germline V gene yields CDR1 ENHRY and CDR2 SYGVKD.

The clonotype originates from a man in his fifties who received an inactivated influenza vaccine. Donor details come from another sample of the same person, matched by shared clones. This material consisted of PBMCs from blood, taken on the day of vaccination. The chain is made from TRBV10-3 and TRBJ1-2, with the D gene call left open. The CDR3 reads as follows: CAISPADYGYTF. The nucleotide sequence is given as TGTGCCATCAGCCCAGCCGACTATGGCTACACCTTC.